This T cell receptor beta chain emerged from a study of cytomegalovirus exposure and HLA in healthy donors. Study-wide results and caveats: When a later analysis was performed, an Asian-associated ancestry cluster reportedly had fewer N-insertions than the roughly 670-donor mean. It was assumed in the presence/absence analyses that sequencing depth was roughly uniform across donors. Rates of TCR association differed by HLA locus in a later analysis, with DRB1 highest and HLA-C lowest. Investigators reported 150 to 200 TCR beta chains as tied to cytomegalovirus.

From germline, CDR1 is GTSNPN and CDR2 SVGIG (reference sequence). The CDR3 is 19 residues long. V lost 0 bases to trimming and J lost 0 bases; unmatched junction nucleotides: 9. The primer mix had 60 Vbeta and 13 Jbeta primers. Here immunoSEQ multiplex PCR was the method, and the copy in TCRdb shows in-frame clones only, minus some. This table holds under 200,000 clones, 75% to 90% found once. About this clone: Its antigen is still unknown.

The sequence was collected from a man aged 30 to 39 in good health and CMV-seronegative. This chain uses TRBV30 with TRBJ2-6; 9 positions match TRBD2. The sequenced sample consisted of PBMCs. CDR3: CAWSVRRLAASSGANVLTF. CDR3 DNA: TGTGCCTGGAGTGTACGGAGACTAGCGGCCAGCTCTGGGGCCAACGTCCTGACTTTC.